Listed below are T cell receptor beta chains from one sample, sequenced in a study of STAT3 mutations in large granular lymphocyte leukemia. The protocol was immunoSEQ multiplex PCR, while the TCRdb copy is restricted to in-frame clones and leaves out a portion. The sample lists 13,000 or so clones, approximately 85% seen once, with 9.5% to 15% in the top ten. Sequenced input: PBMCs. The receptors originated from a human donor with T large granular lymphocyte leukemia. Some clones in this sample may be carry-over from other donors' samples. Each CDR3 is given with its conserved first and last residue. The D gene is left open where the match is weak. Clone size is given for some rows only: seen once, a few or many times, or a class if the clone is expanded.

d_call: .
j_call: TRBJ2-7
v_call: TRBV27
clone_size: medium-sized
cdr3_aa: CASSPPSSYEQYF
cdr3_nt: TGTGCCAGCAGCCCTCCCAGCTCCTACGAGCAGTACTTC

d_call: .
j_call: TRBJ2-3
v_call: TRBV5-1
clone_size: .
cdr3_aa: CASSLGQAGADTQYF
cdr3_nt: TGCGCCAGCAGCTTGGGCCAGGCCGGCGCAGATACGCAGTATTTT

d_call: TRBD1
j_call: TRBJ1-1
v_call: TRBV10-1
clone_size: .
cdr3_aa: CASSETGGEAFF
cdr3_nt: TGCGCCAGCAGTGAGACAGGGGGCGAGGCTTTCTTT

d_call: .
j_call: TRBJ2-7
v_call: TRBV6-5
clone_size: .
cdr3_aa: CASSDTYGDEQYF
cdr3_nt: TGTGCCAGCAGTGACACCTACGGGGACGAGCAGTACTTC

d_call: .
j_call: TRBJ1-1
v_call: TRBV4-1
clone_size: .
cdr3_aa: CASSQGDAGDTEAFF
cdr3_nt: TGCGCCAGCAGCCAAGGAGACGCGGGGGACACTGAAGCTTTCTTT

d_call: TRBD1
j_call: TRBJ2-1
v_call: TRBV2
clone_size: .
cdr3_aa: CASSETGGWNEQFF
cdr3_nt: TGTGCCAGCAGTGAGACAGGGGGCTGGAATGAGCAGTTCTTC

d_call: .
j_call: TRBJ1-1
v_call: TRBV27
clone_size: .
cdr3_aa: CASRGRDTEAFF
cdr3_nt: TGTGCCAGCAGAGGACGGGACACTGAAGCTTTCTTT

d_call: .
j_call: TRBJ1-6
v_call: TRBV27
clone_size: .
cdr3_aa: CAASRGSTNSPLHF
cdr3_nt: TGTGCCGCGAGCCGGGGGTCAACTAATTCACCCCTCCACTTT

d_call: .
j_call: TRBJ1-2
v_call: TRBV5-4
clone_size: .
cdr3_aa: CASSFGSRGYTF
cdr3_nt: TGTGCCAGCAGCTTTGGATCGAGGGGCTACACCTTC

d_call: .
j_call: TRBJ2-1
v_call: TRBV7-6
clone_size: .
cdr3_aa: CASSYGTGTPNEQFF
cdr3_nt: TGTGCCAGCAGTTATGGGACCGGGACTCCTAATGAGCAGTTCTTC

d_call: .
j_call: TRBJ1-2
v_call: TRBV5-4
clone_size: .
cdr3_aa: CASSPSRQGNYGYTF
cdr3_nt: TGTGCCAGCAGCCCTTCCCGTCAGGGAAACTATGGCTACACCTTC

d_call: .
j_call: TRBJ1-5
v_call: TRBV5-1
clone_size: .
cdr3_aa: CARTSGGVNQPQHF
cdr3_nt: TGCGCCAGGACATCGGGGGGGGTCAATCAGCCCCAGCATTTT

d_call: TRBD1
j_call: TRBJ1-4
v_call: TRBV7-2
clone_size: .
cdr3_aa: CASSLAWTGREEKLFF
cdr3_nt: TGTGCCAGCAGCTTAGCGTGGACAGGGAGGGAGGAAAAACTGTTTTTT

d_call: .
j_call: TRBJ2-1
v_call: TRBV7-2
clone_size: .
cdr3_aa: CASTSGNEQFF
cdr3_nt: TGTGCCAGCACCTCAGGCAATGAGCAGTTCTTC

d_call: .
j_call: TRBJ1-3
v_call: TRBV7-9
clone_size: .
cdr3_aa: CASSLTVGNTIYF
cdr3_nt: TGTGCCAGCAGCTTAACAGTTGGAAACACCATATATTTT

d_call: .
j_call: TRBJ2-7
v_call: TRBV11-2
clone_size: few
cdr3_aa: CASSFGRDEQYF
cdr3_nt: TGTGCCAGCAGCTTTGGTCGAGACGAGCAGTACTTC

d_call: TRBD2
j_call: TRBJ2-1
v_call: TRBV28
clone_size: few
cdr3_aa: CASHSSGRGTYNEQFF
cdr3_nt: TGTGCCAGCCATAGTAGCGGGAGAGGCACCTACAATGAGCAGTTCTTC

d_call: TRBD1
j_call: TRBJ1-5
v_call: TRBV7-6
clone_size: .
cdr3_aa: CASSVGQNQPQHF
cdr3_nt: TGTGCCAGCAGTGTGGGACAGAATCAGCCCCAGCATTTT

d_call: .
j_call: TRBJ2-7
v_call: TRBV7-6
clone_size: .
cdr3_aa: CASSLGDVSYEQYF
cdr3_nt: TGTGCCAGCAGCTTGGGGGACGTTTCCTACGAGCAGTACTTC

d_call: TRBD2
j_call: TRBJ2-5
v_call: TRBV15
clone_size: .
cdr3_aa: CATSRDGTSVKETQYF
cdr3_nt: TGTGCCACCAGCAGAGACGGGACTAGCGTAAAAGAGACCCAGTACTTC

d_call: .
j_call: TRBJ2-1
v_call: TRBV5-5
clone_size: .
cdr3_aa: CASSLWGAGEQFF
cdr3_nt: TGTGCCAGCAGCTTATGGGGTGCGGGAGAGCAGTTCTTC

d_call: .
j_call: TRBJ2-7
v_call: TRBV29-1
clone_size: .
cdr3_aa: CSVGTYEQYF
cdr3_nt: TGCAGCGTTGGGACCTACGAGCAGTACTTC

d_call: .
j_call: TRBJ2-1
v_call: TRBV5-1
clone_size: .
cdr3_aa: CASSLGMNNEQFF
cdr3_nt: TGCGCCAGCAGCTTGGGCATGAACAATGAGCAGTTCTTC

d_call: TRBD1
j_call: TRBJ2-7
v_call: TRBV6-5
clone_size: .
cdr3_aa: CASGSTGVSYEQYF
cdr3_nt: TGTGCCAGCGGATCGACAGGGGTCTCCTACGAGCAGTACTTC

d_call: TRBD1
j_call: TRBJ2-1
v_call: TRBV5-1
clone_size: .
cdr3_aa: CASSLGTGLYNEQFF
cdr3_nt: TGCGCCAGCAGCTTAGGGACAGGGTTGTATAATGAGCAGTTCTTC

d_call: .
j_call: TRBJ1-5
v_call: TRBV6-1
clone_size: .
cdr3_aa: CASSELIQPQHF
cdr3_nt: TGTGCCAGCAGTGAATTAATTCAGCCCCAGCATTTT

d_call: TRBD1
j_call: TRBJ2-3
v_call: TRBV27
clone_size: .
cdr3_aa: CASSSPHRGQGDTQYF
cdr3_nt: TGTGCCAGCAGTTCTCCTCACAGGGGGCAGGGAGATACGCAGTATTTT

d_call: .
j_call: TRBJ2-5
v_call: TRBV5-1
clone_size: .
cdr3_aa: CASSLEAEETQYF
cdr3_nt: TGCGCCAGCAGCTTGGAGGCTGAAGAGACCCAGTACTTC

d_call: .
j_call: TRBJ1-2
v_call: TRBV2
clone_size: .
cdr3_aa: CASSVEGLGYTF
cdr3_nt: TGTGCCAGCAGTGTGGAAGGGCTTGGCTACACCTTC

d_call: .
j_call: TRBJ2-7
v_call: TRBV30
clone_size: .
cdr3_aa: CAWSGRVRYEQYF
cdr3_nt: TGTGCCTGGAGTGGTAGGGTTCGGTACGAGCAGTACTTC

d_call: TRBD1
j_call: TRBJ1-5
v_call: TRBV19
clone_size: .
cdr3_aa: CASSIRTGPQPQHF
cdr3_nt: TGTGCCAGTAGTATAAGGACAGGGCCTCAGCCCCAGCATTTT

d_call: TRBD1
j_call: TRBJ1-4
v_call: TRBV7-9
clone_size: .
cdr3_aa: CASSLDRGQHEKLFF
cdr3_nt: TGTGCCAGCAGCTTAGATCGGGGACAGCATGAAAAACTGTTTTTT

d_call: TRBD1
j_call: TRBJ1-1
v_call: TRBV29-1
clone_size: .
cdr3_aa: CSVELQGGTEAFF
cdr3_nt: TGCAGCGTTGAACTTCAGGGGGGGACTGAAGCTTTCTTT

d_call: .
j_call: TRBJ2-3
v_call: TRBV10-2
clone_size: .
cdr3_aa: CASRSPLGPDTQYF
cdr3_nt: TGCGCCAGCAGGAGCCCCCTGGGGCCAGATACGCAGTATTTT

d_call: .
j_call: TRBJ2-3
v_call: TRBV5-5
clone_size: .
cdr3_aa: CASSAGRTSSTDTQYF
cdr3_nt: TGTGCCAGCAGCGCCGGCCGGACCAGTAGCACAGATACGCAGTATTTT

d_call: .
j_call: TRBJ2-5
v_call: TRBV2
clone_size: .
cdr3_aa: CASSERRGRGEETQYF
cdr3_nt: TGTGCCAGCAGTGAAAGGCGGGGCAGGGGCGAGGAGACCCAGTACTTC

d_call: .
j_call: TRBJ2-3
v_call: TRBV5-1
clone_size: .
cdr3_aa: CASSIGGGMGDTQYF
cdr3_nt: TGCGCCAGCAGCATTGGAGGGGGCATGGGGGATACGCAGTATTTT

d_call: .
j_call: TRBJ2-1
v_call: TRBV7-2
clone_size: .
cdr3_aa: CASSLGLVEYNEQFF
cdr3_nt: TGTGCCAGCAGCTTAGGGCTAGTCGAATACAATGAGCAGTTCTTC

d_call: .
j_call: TRBJ2-3
v_call: TRBV5-1
clone_size: .
cdr3_aa: CASSLAKYGPRVGDTQYF
cdr3_nt: TGCGCCAGCAGCTTGGCGAAGTACGGACCCAGGGTTGGAGATACGCAGTATTTT

d_call: .
j_call: TRBJ2-3
v_call: TRBV5-1
clone_size: .
cdr3_aa: CASTGLSYDTQYF
cdr3_nt: TGCGCCAGCACGGGACTTTCTTACGATACGCAGTATTTT

d_call: .
j_call: TRBJ2-7
v_call: TRBV28
clone_size: .
cdr3_aa: CASSFTGTAYEQYF
cdr3_nt: TGTGCCAGCAGTTTTACGGGGACGGCCTACGAGCAGTACTTC

d_call: TRBD1
j_call: TRBJ1-4
v_call: TRBV7-9
clone_size: .
cdr3_aa: CASSLPGTGDEKLFF
cdr3_nt: TGTGCCAGCAGCTTACCTGGGACAGGGGATGAAAAACTGTTTTTT

d_call: TRBD2
j_call: TRBJ2-1
v_call: TRBV27
clone_size: .
cdr3_aa: CASSLRGLAGLGEQFF
cdr3_nt: TGTGCCAGCAGTTTAAGGGGACTAGCGGGTCTGGGTGAGCAGTTCTTC

d_call: .
j_call: TRBJ1-1
v_call: TRBV27
clone_size: .
cdr3_aa: CASSPQQNTEAFF
cdr3_nt: TGTGCCAGCAGTCCGCAACAGAACACTGAAGCTTTCTTT

d_call: .
j_call: TRBJ1-1
v_call: TRBV11-1
clone_size: once
cdr3_aa: CASSLPNTEAFF
cdr3_nt: TGTGCCAGCAGCTTACCGAACACTGAAGCTTTCTTT